This T cell receptor beta chain originates from a study of T cells in Graves' hyperthyroidism and ophthalmopathy. General study points: Most thyroid clonotypes that were expanded above 0.001 also turned up in blood.

Researchers amplified the TCR beta CDR3 regions from RNA transcripts. When the TCR CDR3 underwent first-round RT-PCR, the HTBI primer set was used. MiXCR was run by TCRdb on the multiplex PCR reads, yielding one entry per CDR3 protein. The repertoire has a few hundred thousand distinct CDR3 sequences, about 14% of them found once; the top ten carry around 20%. This clonotype was recorded many times. What it recognizes is unknown. Ophthalmopathy patients showed a Clinical Activity Score of at least 3, NOSPECS grade of at least 4 and duration under 3 months. Each diagnosis was grounded in clinical symptoms, serum thyroxine and TRAb, thyroid ultrasound, and orbital computed tomography. V trimming: 3 bases; J trimming: 4 bases; junction bases outside the gene matches: 7. This CDR3 has 15 amino acids.

The gene calls are TRBV12-3 or TRBV12-4 and TRBJ1-2, with 8 bases fitting TRBD1. The specimen sequenced was blood. The source of this sequence is a young woman with Graves' ophthalmopathy. The CDR3 DNA sequence: TGTGCCAGCAGTTTTTCAGGGGGCGCCTTCTATGGCTACACCTTC. This gives the protein CASSFSGGAFYGYTF.